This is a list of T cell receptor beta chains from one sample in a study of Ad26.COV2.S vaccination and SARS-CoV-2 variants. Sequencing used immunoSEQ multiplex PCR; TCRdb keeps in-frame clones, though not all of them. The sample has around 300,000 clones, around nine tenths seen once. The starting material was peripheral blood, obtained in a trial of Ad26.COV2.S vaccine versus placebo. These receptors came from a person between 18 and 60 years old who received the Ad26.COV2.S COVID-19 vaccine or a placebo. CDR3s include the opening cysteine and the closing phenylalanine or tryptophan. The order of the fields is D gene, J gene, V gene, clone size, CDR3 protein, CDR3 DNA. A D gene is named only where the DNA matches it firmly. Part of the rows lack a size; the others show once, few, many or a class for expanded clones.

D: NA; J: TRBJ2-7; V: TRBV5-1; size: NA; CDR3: CASSLGPNYEQYF; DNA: TGCGCCAGCAGCTTGGGACCGAACTACGAGCAGTACTTC
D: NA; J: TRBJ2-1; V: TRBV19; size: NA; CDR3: CASSMTGTPWYNEQFF; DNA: TGTGCCAGTAGTATGACCGGGACTCCTTGGTACAATGAGCAGTTCTTC
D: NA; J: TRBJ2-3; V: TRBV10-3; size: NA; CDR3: CAISNMTDTQYF; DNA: TGTGCCATCAGTAACATGACAGATACGCAGTATTTT
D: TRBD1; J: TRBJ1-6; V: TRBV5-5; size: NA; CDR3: CASSFASGQGTSPLHF; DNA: TGTGCCAGCAGCTTCGCGTCCGGACAGGGCACTTCACCCCTCCACTTT
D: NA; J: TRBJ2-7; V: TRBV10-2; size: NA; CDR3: CASRWADEQYF; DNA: TGCGCCAGCAGATGGGCCGACGAGCAGTACTTC
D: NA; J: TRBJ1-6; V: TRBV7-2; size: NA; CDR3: CASSRDPSDALHF; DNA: TGTGCCAGCAGCCGGGACCCGTCCGATGCCCTCCACTTT
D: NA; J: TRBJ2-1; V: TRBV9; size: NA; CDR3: CASSVGGGQGYEQFF; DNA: TGTGCCAGCAGCGTAGGTGGGGGTCAAGGCTATGAGCAGTTCTTC
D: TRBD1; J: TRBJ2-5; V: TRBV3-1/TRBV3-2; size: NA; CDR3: CASSQVQGYQETQYF; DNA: TGTGCCAGCAGCCAAGTACAGGGGTACCAAGAGACCCAGTACTTC
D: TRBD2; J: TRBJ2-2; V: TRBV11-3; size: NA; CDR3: CASSLAGALAGSGELFF; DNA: TGTGCCAGCAGCTTAGCCGGAGCGCTAGCGGGAAGCGGGGAGCTGTTTTTT
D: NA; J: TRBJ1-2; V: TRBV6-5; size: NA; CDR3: CANSNLQAPYGYTF; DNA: TGTGCCAATTCGAACCTACAGGCACCCTATGGCTACACCTTC
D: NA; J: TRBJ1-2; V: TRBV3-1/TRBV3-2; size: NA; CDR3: CASSQVYNGYTF; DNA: TGTGCCAGCAGCCAAGTGTACAATGGCTACACCTTC
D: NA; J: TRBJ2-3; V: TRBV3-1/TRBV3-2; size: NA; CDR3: CASSQAVSSFTDTQYF; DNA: TGTGCCAGCAGCCAAGCAGTGAGTAGCTTTACAGATACGCAGTATTTT
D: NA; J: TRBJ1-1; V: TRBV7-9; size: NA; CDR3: CASSTAGSWAEAFF; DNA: TGTGCCAGCAGCACAGCAGGGAGTTGGGCTGAAGCTTTCTTT
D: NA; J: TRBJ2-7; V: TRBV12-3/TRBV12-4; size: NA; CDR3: CASRVGTHYEQYF; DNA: TGTGCCAGCAGAGTCGGGACCCACTACGAGCAGTACTTC
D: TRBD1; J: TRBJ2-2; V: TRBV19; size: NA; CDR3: CASSIGRTGDWELFF; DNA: TGTGCCAGTAGTATAGGACGGACAGGGGATTGGGAGCTGTTTTTT
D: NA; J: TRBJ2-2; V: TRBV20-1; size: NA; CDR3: CSAEDTGELFF; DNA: TGCAGTGCTGAGGACACCGGGGAGCTGTTTTTT
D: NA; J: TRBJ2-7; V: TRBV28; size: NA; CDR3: CASSFTGFRYEQYF; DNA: TGTGCCAGCAGTTTTACAGGGTTTCGCTACGAGCAGTACTTC
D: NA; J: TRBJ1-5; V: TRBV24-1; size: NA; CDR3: CATQGFANQPQHF; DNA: TGTGCCACGCAGGGGTTCGCCAATCAGCCCCAGCATTTT
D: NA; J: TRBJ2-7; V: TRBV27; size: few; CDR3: CASSPRGPYEQYF; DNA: TGTGCCAGCAGTCCTAGAGGCCCCTACGAGCAGTACTTC
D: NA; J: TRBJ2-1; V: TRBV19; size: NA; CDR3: CASSIGAGASARGQFF; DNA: TGTGCCAGTAGTATAGGGGCAGGGGCATCAGCGCGAGGGCAGTTCTTC
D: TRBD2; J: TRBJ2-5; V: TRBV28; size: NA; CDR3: CASSPSSGRPGETQYF; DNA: TGTGCCAGCAGTCCCTCAAGCGGGAGGCCGGGGGAGACCCAGTACTTC
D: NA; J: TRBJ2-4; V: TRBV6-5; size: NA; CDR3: CASSNPKNIQYF; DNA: TGTGCCAGCAGTAATCCCAAAAACATTCAGTACTTC
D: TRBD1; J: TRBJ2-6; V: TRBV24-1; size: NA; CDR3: CATSGPRGLGANVLTF; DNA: TGTGCCACCAGCGGGCCGAGGGGGCTTGGGGCCAACGTCCTGACTTTC
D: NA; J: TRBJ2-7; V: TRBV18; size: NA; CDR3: CASSPLRSYEQYF; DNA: TGTGCCAGCTCACCACTTAGATCCTACGAGCAGTACTTC
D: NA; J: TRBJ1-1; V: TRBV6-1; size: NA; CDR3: CASSEDLKGTEAFF; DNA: TGTGCCAGCAGTGAAGATCTAAAGGGGACTGAAGCTTTCTTT
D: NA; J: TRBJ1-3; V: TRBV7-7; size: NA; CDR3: CASSRGTAPGNTIYF; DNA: TGTGCTAGCAGCCGAGGGACGGCACCTGGAAACACCATATATTTT
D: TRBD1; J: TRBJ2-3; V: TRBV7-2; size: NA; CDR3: CASSFNRGRADTQYF; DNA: TGTGCCAGCAGCTTTAACAGGGGGCGGGCAGATACGCAGTATTTT
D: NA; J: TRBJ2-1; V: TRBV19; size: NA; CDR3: CASSITWALEQFF; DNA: TGTGCCAGTAGTATTACTTGGGCTCTTGAGCAGTTCTTC
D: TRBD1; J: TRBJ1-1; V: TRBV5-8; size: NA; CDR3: CASNRQGPNTEAFF; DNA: TGTGCCAGCAACCGACAGGGACCGAACACTGAAGCTTTCTTT
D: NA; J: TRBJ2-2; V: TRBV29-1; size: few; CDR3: CSGENTGELFF; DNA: TGCAGCGGGGAGAACACCGGGGAGCTGTTTTTT
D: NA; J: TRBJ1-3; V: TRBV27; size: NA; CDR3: CASSLWVGVAGNTIYF; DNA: TGTGCCAGCAGTTTATGGGTTGGGGTAGCTGGAAACACCATATATTTT
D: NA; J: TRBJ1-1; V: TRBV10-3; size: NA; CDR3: CAISDFTQGTEAFF; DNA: TGTGCCATCAGTGATTTCACCCAGGGGACTGAAGCTTTCTTT
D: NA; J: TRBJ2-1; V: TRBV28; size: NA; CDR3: CASSFSLGAASEQFF; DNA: TGTGCCAGCAGCTTCTCTCTTGGGGCGGCATCTGAGCAGTTCTTC
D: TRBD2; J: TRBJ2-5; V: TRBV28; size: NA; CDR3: CASGLNLAGGRETQYF; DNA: TGTGCCAGCGGACTCAACCTAGCGGGGGGGCGAGAGACCCAGTACTTC
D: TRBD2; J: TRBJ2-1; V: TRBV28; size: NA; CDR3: CASSLYLAGGSSSYNEQFF; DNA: TGTGCCAGCAGTTTATACCTAGCGGGAGGTTCGAGCTCCTACAATGAGCAGTTCTTC
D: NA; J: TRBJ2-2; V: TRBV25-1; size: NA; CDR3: CASTPSLAGELFF; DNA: TGTGCCAGCACCCCTAGCCTAGCCGGGGAGCTGTTTTTT
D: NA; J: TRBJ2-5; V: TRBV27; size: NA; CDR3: CASSLLGQGKETQYF; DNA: TGTGCCAGCAGTTTATTGGGGCAGGGAAAAGAGACCCAGTACTTC
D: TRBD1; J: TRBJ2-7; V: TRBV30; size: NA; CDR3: CAWNRQGYEQYF; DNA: TGTGCCTGGAATCGACAGGGCTACGAGCAGTACTTC
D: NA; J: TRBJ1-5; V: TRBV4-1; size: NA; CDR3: CASSPVAGGRGQPQHF; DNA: TGCGCCAGCAGCCCCGTAGCCGGGGGCAGGGGTCAGCCCCAGCATTTT
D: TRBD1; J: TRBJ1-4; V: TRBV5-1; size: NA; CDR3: CASSRTGGHIATNEKLFF; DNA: TGCGCCAGCAGCCGGACAGGGGGCCACATTGCAACTAATGAAAAACTGTTTTTT
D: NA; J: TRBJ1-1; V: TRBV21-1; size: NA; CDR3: CASSKQGNNTEAFF; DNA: TGTGCCAGCAGCAAACAGGGAAATAACACTGAAGCTTTCTTT
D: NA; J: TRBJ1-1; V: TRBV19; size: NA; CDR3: CASRERDLNTEAFF; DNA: TGTGCCAGTAGGGAGCGGGACCTGAACACTGAAGCTTTCTTT
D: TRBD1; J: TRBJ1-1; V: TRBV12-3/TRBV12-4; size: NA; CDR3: CASSFQGAEAFF; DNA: TGTGCCAGCAGTTTCCAGGGGGCTGAAGCTTTCTTT
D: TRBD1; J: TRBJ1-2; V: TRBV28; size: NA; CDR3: CASTEDRAYYGYTF; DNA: TGTGCCAGCACCGAGGACAGGGCTTACTATGGCTACACCTTC
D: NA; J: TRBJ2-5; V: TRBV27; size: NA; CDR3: CASSPPGSSGAQYF; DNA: TGTGCCAGCAGTCCCCCGGGATCTTCGGGGGCCCAGTACTTC
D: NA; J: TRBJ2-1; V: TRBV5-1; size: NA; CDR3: CASSLGLVTKFF; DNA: TGCGCCAGCAGCTTGGGACTAGTCACGAAGTTCTTC
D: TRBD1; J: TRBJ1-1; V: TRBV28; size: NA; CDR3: CASSLTGSGTEAFF; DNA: TGTGCCAGCAGTCTGACAGGGTCGGGCACTGAAGCTTTCTTT